This TCR beta chain originates from a study of blood T cell repertoires in COVID-19. Authors' data handling: The assay estimated nucleated cells by amplifying reference gene primers. Profiled with immunoSEQ multiplex PCR; TCRdb holds only in-frame clones, not every one. Clone size and V and J calls were adopted from that table, with D and trimming inferred from the DNA. In the table there are roughly 40,000 clones, approximately 88% of which are singletons. Input material: peripheral blood. This TCR came from a woman aged 40 to 55 with acute or convalescent COVID-19.

DNA for the CDR3: TGTGCCAGCAGCTACGCTGACTCCGTGACCCAGTACTTC. The encoded protein is CASSYADSVTQYF. The chain couples TRBV27 to TRBJ2-5; no clear D gene. Trimming removed 6 bases from V and 7 bases from J, with 15 bases in between. This CDR3 comprises 13 residues. Germline CDR1 MNHEY, CDR2 SMNVEV (reference sequence).